The entry that follows covers one T cell receptor (beta chain) sequence. This entry belongs to a study of control samples from healthy donors and cancer patients. CDR3 length equals 15 residues. Germline V gene data show CDR1 as LGHDT and CDR2 as YNNKEL (reference sequence). J was trimmed by 6 bases and V by 4 bases; bases with no gene match: 4. The method was immunoSEQ multiplex PCR; TCRdb's version includes in-frame clones alone and lacks a portion of them. This sample has 150,000 or so clones; just over 90% occur once, and the top ten carry roughly 4.3%. Material: blood. V is TRBV3-1 (or the pseudogene TRBV3-2) and J is TRBJ2-1; 12 bases are a match to TRBD2. This TCR came from a woman aged 55-69 years in good health. CDR3 coding DNA: TGTGCCAGCAGCCCGGGACTAGCGGGTTCCAATGAGCAGTTCTTC. The encoded protein is CASSPGLAGSNEQFF.